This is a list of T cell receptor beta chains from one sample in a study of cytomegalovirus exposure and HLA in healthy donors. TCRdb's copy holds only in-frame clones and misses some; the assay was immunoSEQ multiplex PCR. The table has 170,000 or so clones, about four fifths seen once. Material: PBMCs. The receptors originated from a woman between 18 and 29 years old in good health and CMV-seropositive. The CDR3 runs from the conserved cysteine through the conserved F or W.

CASSSSRLAGYEQYF,TRBJ2-7,TRBV7-9
CASSRSGTDNQPQHF,TRBJ1-5,TRBV7-9
CASSLGTSNTEAFF,TRBJ1-1,TRBV11-3
CASSLEAGGSTGELFF,TRBJ2-2,TRBV11-2
CASSQGGTGAYEQYF,TRBJ2-7,TRBV14
CASSPKRTSDRTNYGYTF,TRBJ1-2,TRBV4-1
CASSMVRFADTQYF,TRBJ2-3,TRBV19
CASSLPLLAGSYEQYF,TRBJ2-7,TRBV7-2
CASSRSTGTVRGQYF,TRBJ2-7,TRBV27
CASSFSGGEQFF,TRBJ2-1,TRBV5-4
CASTRESTSPLHF,TRBJ1-6,TRBV5-6
CASSLGQGPFSNTGELFF,TRBJ2-2,TRBV5-4